This T cell receptor beta chain appears in the sequencing data of a study of radiation and T cells in renal cell carcinoma. Sequencing was performed with immunoSEQ multiplex PCR; in TCRdb, only in-frame clones are kept and a portion is missing. The data hold approximately 140,000 clones, with roughly nine tenths observed a single time. Time point given: baseline pretreatment blood. Noted treatment: 15 Gy SBRT to primary tumor, nephrectomy 4 weeks later. This CDR3 region has 15 residues. V trimming: 2 bases; J trimming: 5 bases; junction bases outside the gene matches: 8. CDR1 and CDR2 (germline): KGHSH, LQKENI.

The receptor's source is a woman between 70 and 85 years old with renal cell carcinoma. Sequencing used blood, obtained from a patient whose treatment included radiotherapy and nephrectomy. The chain uses TRBV18 and TRBJ1-2; TRBD1 matches at 7 bases. The CDR3: CASSPNRGYEYGYTF. For the CDR3, the DNA is TGTGCCAGCTCACCAAACAGGGGATACGAGTATGGCTACACCTTC. The full variable domain, its missing parts supplied by reference TRBV18 and TRBJ1-2, is NAGVMQNPRHLVRRRGQEARLRCSPMKGHSHVYWYRQLPEEGLKFMVYLQKENIIDESGMPKERFSAEFPKEGPSILRIQQVVRGDSAAYFCASSPNRGYEYGYTFGSGTRLTVV.